This T cell receptor beta chain comes out of a study of PD-1 blockade in classical Hodgkin lymphoma. In the case of this clone: Antigen specificity is unknown.

Clones were sequenced by immunoSEQ multiplex PCR, and TCRdb holds only the in-frame ones, with some missing. The sample yields approximately 61,000 clones, nearly 90% seen once. Stated time point: cycle 4 day 1 (C4D1), after 5 to 7 weeks of nivolumab. Every patient experienced relapse after autologous stem cell transplantation, and brentuximab vedotin exposure varied. Whole-study findings and limits: Newly diagnosed patients and complete responders had comparable diversity at baseline. Diversity in CD4+ TCRs, unlike that measured in CD8+ TCRs, had risen significantly by C4D1. A reduction in baseline TCR diversity was reportedly seen in newly diagnosed patients relative to healthy donors.

CDR1 and CDR2 from the germline V gene are KGHSH and LQKENI. V was clipped by 4 bases and J by 8 bases, with 6 bases between them. This CDR3 is built from 11 residues. The source is a human donor with classical Hodgkin lymphoma. The chain joins TRBV18 to TRBJ2-1; possibly TRBD1 or TRBD2 for D (5 bases each). This specimen consisted of peripheral blood mononuclear cells (PBMCs), obtained before the fourth cycle of nivolumab. CDR3 region: CASSRGDEQFF. As DNA, the CDR3 is TGTGCCAGCTCACGAGGGGATGAGCAGTTCTTC.